Listed below are T cell receptor beta chains from one sample, sequenced in a study of cytomegalovirus exposure and HLA in healthy donors. The repertoire was sequenced with immunoSEQ multiplex PCR; TCRdb's copy has only in-frame clones and lacks some. The repertoire holds approximately 130,000 clones, with about 73% as singletons. The specimen sequenced was PBMCs. These receptors were collected from a woman between 40 and 50 years old in good health and CMV-seronegative. Both conserved end residues are part of each CDR3. D genes are given only for firm matches. The size entry is marked missing in some rows and otherwise reads once, few, many or a size class.

>.|TRBV28|TRBJ2-3|.
TGTGCCAGCAGACTGACTAGCACAGATACGCAGTATTTT
CASRLTSTDTQYF
>.|TRBV9|TRBJ2-1|.
TGTGCCAGCAGCTGGCAGGCCAGCTCCTACAATGAGCAGTTCTTC
CASSWQASSYNEQFF
>TRBD1|TRBV28|TRBJ2-7|once
TGTGCCAGCAGTAGGGCAGGGGGCTACGAGCAGTACTTC
CASSRAGGYEQYF
>.|TRBV28|TRBJ1-6|.
TGTGCCAGCAGGACCCTTGGAGGCTCCTATAATTCACCCCTCCACTTT
CASRTLGGSYNSPLHF
>.|TRBV29-1|TRBJ2-5|.
TGCAGCGTGGTACTAGCTGGAGAGACCCAGTACTTC
CSVVLAGETQYF
>TRBD2|TRBV4-3|TRBJ2-7|.
TGCGCCAGCAGCCAACTACTAGCGGGAACCTACGAGCAGTACTTC
CASSQLLAGTYEQYF
>TRBD1|TRBV2|TRBJ1-3|.
TGTGCCAGCGGACAGGGGGCATCTGGAAACACCATATATTTT
CASGQGASGNTIYF
>.|TRBV15|TRBJ1-2|.
TGTGCCACCAGCAGAGATCATGGAGGACAGTCTACTGTCGGCTACACCTTC
CATSRDHGGQSTVGYTF
>TRBD1|TRBV27|TRBJ2-7|.
TGTGCCAGCAGTGTAGCCCTGACAGGGGGCGAGCAGTACTTC
CASSVALTGGEQYF
>TRBD2|TRBV6-1|TRBJ2-7|.
TGTGCCAGCAGAACTAGCGGGAGTTACGAGCAGTACTTC
CASRTSGSYEQYF
>.|TRBV11-2|TRBJ2-7|.
TGTGCCAGCAGCTTAAATAGCCCGGCTAGCGCTCATCAATCCTACGAGCAGTACTTC
CASSLNSPASAHQSYEQYF
>TRBD1|TRBV10-3|TRBJ1-1|.
TGTGCCATCAGTGAGTGGGTCGGGACAGGGGGTCGAGCTTTCTTT
CAISEWVGTGGRAFF
>.|TRBV5-1|TRBJ1-1|.
TGCGCCAGCAGCTTGGTTGTTGCAGTGAACACTGAAGCTTTCTTT
CASSLVVAVNTEAFF
>.|TRBV6-5|TRBJ2-7|.
TGTGCCAGCAGACACTCGACAGGCCATTTCAACGAGCAGTACTTC
CASRHSTGHFNEQYF
>.|TRBV19|TRBJ2-3|.
TGTGCCAGTAGTAAATACAGGGGGAGGGCAGATACGCAGTATTTT
CASSKYRGRADTQYF
>.|TRBV27|TRBJ2-1|.
TGTGCCAGCGCCATGACGACATACAATGAGCAGTTCTTC
CASAMTTYNEQFF
>.|TRBV21-1|TRBJ1-2|few
TGTGCCAGCAAGGAGAATGGCTACACCTTC
CASKENGYTF
>TRBD2|TRBV7-2|TRBJ2-2|.
TGTGCCAGCAGCTTAGCGCCCGGACTAGTAACCGGGGAGCTGTTTTTT
CASSLAPGLVTGELFF